This is a list of T cell receptor beta chains from one sample in a study of T cells after yellow fever vaccination. TCRdb passed the 5' RACE reads through MiXCR, listing each CDR3 protein once. The sample contains approximately 300,000 distinct CDR3 sequences, about 8.7% of which appear only once. The sample was PBMCs, taken on the day of the first yellow fever vaccination. These receptors were obtained from a man younger than 30 who received the YFV17D yellow fever vaccine. The conserved cysteine and the conserved F or W are not part of the CDR3 here.

v_call	j_call	cdr3_aa
TRBV12-3/TRBV12-4	TRBJ2-6	ASSPRGSRSSGANVLT
TRBV7-8	TRBJ2-1	ASSPGFGDKNNEQF
TRBV6-2/TRBV6-3	TRBJ1-6	ASSLGLPRISPLH
TRBV28	TRBJ1-6	ASSSDRGRSPLH
TRBV27	TRBJ1-2	ASSYRGLSYGYT
TRBV7-2	TRBJ1-2	ASSLMGPGDYGYT
TRBV12-3/TRBV12-4	TRBJ2-7	ASSLWGGAAEQY
TRBV12-3/TRBV12-4	TRBJ1-4	ASSLGDVEKLF
TRBV12-3/TRBV12-4	TRBJ1-1	ASSSGEGTEAF
TRBV12-3/TRBV12-4	TRBJ2-3	DSTLRSGALSSAGTDTQY
TRBV7-9	TRBJ1-2	ASSLGGDHYGYT
TRBV7-9	TRBJ1-2	ASSLGQVHYGYT
TRBV7-9	TRBJ2-1	ASSSRGAHYNEQF
TRBV5-1	TRBJ1-2	ASSLRGGVGLGLYYGYT
TRBV20-1	TRBJ2-7	SARLSTGRESYEQY
TRBV7-3	TRBJ2-2	ASSLSQEGGELF
TRBV4-2	TRBJ2-3	ASSQRTGTSGGDTQY
TRBV5-5	TRBJ1-1	ASSPVTENTEAF
TRBV5-1	TRBJ2-3	ASRRDSEATDTQY
TRBV20-1	TRBJ2-1	SASRGVYNEQF
TRBV7-2	TRBJ2-7	ASSRRQGAREQY
TRBV4-1	TRBJ1-2	ASSQERGRAYGYT
TRBV4-3	TRBJ1-2	ASSQGTEILYGYT
TRBV19	TRBJ2-1	ASSIDLERGAYNEQF
TRBV7-9	TRBJ2-7	ASSFGLERSYEQY
TRBV6-1	TRBJ1-2	ASSPDLVYGYT
TRBV6-5	TRBJ1-5	ASSYSPRLRDQPQH
TRBV11-1	TRBJ1-5	ASSHEAGWVRNNQPQH
TRBV5-4	TRBJ2-6	ASSLDVAFPSGANVLT
TRBV5-1	TRBJ1-6	ASSMVGTDESPLH
TRBV7-8	TRBJ2-7	ASSLHRKEQY
TRBV6-1	TRBJ2-3	ASSRQGALPDTQY
TRBV19	TRBJ2-7	ASSGQAIGPRNYEQY
TRBV28	TRBJ2-3	ASSIGQDLDTQY
TRBV25-1	TRBJ2-1	ASSVSRDTPYNEQF
TRBV29-1	TRBJ1-1	SADRVTEAF
TRBV5-1	TRBJ2-2	ASSLTPGELF
TRBV25-1	TRBJ2-3	ASSPTGPDTQY
TRBV20-1	TRBJ2-4	SAQAPQGAGAKNIQY
TRBV20-1	TRBJ2-5	SARGPGGVGKTQY
TRBV30	TRBJ1-2	AEWGQGFGYT
TRBV11-3	TRBJ2-3	ASSLSPSDTQY
TRBV19	TRBJ1-4	ASSMEVWASGEKLF
TRBV7-2	TRBJ2-5	ASSQQGGETQY
TRBV5-1	TRBJ2-2	ASSSLGGPGELF
TRBV20-1	TRBJ2-1	SANPGVRSGEQF
TRBV19	TRBJ2-5	ASMRSHGHIQETQY
TRBV6-4	TRBJ2-2	ASSDRGDTGELF
TRBV9	TRBJ2-5	ASSVQASTQETQY
TRBV7-6	TRBJ2-7	ASSPRTGDFIPSYEQY
TRBV12-3/TRBV12-4	TRBJ2-5	ASRTISGGSETQY
TRBV7-2	TRBJ2-2	ASSRTGTSVVGELF
TRBV5-1	TRBJ2-2	ASSLAQVGAGELF
TRBV7-2	TRBJ1-1	ASSSRQGPYRNTEAF